The source of this TCR beta chain is a study of identical twins. Per germline, CDR1 LGHDT and CDR2 YNNKEL (reference sequence). The CDR3 extends over 15 amino acids. The V gene end was trimmed by 0 bases and the J gene end by 8 bases; junction bases not matched to a gene: 6. Overall study results and limits: Among monozygotic twins, out-of-frame TCR alpha sharing exceeded what models predicted. Memory repertoires showed no such pattern, whereas abundant cord blood beta clonotypes carried fewer insertions.

Template switching created a universal primer site, and the cDNA included unique molecular identifiers. TCRdb recomputed calls from the 5' RACE reads with MiXCR, one row per CDR3 protein. Among around 1.7 million distinct CDR3 sequences listed, about 31% were seen once. This clonotype occurred a few times. Antigen specificity is unknown. Sequenced input: cord blood. The receptor was derived from a newborn girl in good health. The chain recombines TRBV3-1 with TRBJ1-4, with 7 bases matching TRBD1. The CDR3 region is CASSQDHQGGEKLFF. CDR3 bases: TGTGCCAGCAGCCAAGACCATCAGGGGGGGGAAAAACTGTTTTTT.